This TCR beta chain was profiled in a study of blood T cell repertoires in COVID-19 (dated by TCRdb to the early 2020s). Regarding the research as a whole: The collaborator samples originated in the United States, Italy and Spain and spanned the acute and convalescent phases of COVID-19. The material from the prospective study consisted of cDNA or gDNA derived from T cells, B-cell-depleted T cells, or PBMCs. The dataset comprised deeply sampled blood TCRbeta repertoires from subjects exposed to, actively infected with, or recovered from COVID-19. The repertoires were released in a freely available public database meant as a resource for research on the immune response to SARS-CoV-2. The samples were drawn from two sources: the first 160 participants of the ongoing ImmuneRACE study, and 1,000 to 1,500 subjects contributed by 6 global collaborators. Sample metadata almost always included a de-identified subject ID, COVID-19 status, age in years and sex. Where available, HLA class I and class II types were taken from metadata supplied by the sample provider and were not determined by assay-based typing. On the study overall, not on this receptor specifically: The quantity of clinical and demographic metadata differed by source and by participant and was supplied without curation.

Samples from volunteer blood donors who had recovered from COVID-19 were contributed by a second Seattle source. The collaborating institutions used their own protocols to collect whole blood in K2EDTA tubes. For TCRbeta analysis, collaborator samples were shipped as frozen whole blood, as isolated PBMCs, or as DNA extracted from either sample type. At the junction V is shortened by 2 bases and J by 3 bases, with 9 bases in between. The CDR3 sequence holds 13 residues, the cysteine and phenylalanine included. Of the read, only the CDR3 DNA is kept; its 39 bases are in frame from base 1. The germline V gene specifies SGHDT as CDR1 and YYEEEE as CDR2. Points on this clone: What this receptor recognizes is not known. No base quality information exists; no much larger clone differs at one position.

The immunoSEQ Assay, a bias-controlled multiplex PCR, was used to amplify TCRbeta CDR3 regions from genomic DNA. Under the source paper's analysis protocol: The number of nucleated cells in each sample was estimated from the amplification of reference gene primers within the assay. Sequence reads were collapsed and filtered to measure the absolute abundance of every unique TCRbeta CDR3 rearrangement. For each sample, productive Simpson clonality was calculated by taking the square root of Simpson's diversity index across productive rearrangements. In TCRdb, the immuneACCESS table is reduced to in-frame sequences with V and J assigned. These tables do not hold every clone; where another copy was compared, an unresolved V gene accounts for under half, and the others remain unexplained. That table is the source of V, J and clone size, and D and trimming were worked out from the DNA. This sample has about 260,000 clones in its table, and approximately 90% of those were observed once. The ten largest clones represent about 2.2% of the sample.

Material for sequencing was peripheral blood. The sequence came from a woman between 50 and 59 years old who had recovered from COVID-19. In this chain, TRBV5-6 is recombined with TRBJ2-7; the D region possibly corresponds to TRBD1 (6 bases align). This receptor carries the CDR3 CASSFTGNYEQYF. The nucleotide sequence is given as TGTGCCAGCAGCTTTACAGGGAACTACGAGCAGTACTTC. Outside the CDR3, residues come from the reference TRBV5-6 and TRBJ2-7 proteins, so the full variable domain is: DAGVTQSPTHLIKTRGQQVTLRCSPKSGHDTVSWYQQALGQGPQFIFQYYEEEERQRGNFPDRFSGHQFPNYSSELNVNALLLGDSALYLCASSFTGNYEQYFGPGTRLTVT.